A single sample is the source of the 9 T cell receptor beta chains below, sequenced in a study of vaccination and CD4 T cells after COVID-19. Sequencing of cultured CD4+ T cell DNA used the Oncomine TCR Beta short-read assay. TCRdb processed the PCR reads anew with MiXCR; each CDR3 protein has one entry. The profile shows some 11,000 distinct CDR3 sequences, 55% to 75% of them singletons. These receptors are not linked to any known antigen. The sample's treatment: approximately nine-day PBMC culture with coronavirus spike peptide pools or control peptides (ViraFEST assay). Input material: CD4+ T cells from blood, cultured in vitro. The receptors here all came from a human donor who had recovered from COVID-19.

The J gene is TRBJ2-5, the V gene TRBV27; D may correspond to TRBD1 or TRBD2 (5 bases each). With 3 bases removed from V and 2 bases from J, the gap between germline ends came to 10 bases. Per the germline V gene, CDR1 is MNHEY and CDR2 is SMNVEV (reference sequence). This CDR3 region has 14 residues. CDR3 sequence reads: CASSFRGVQETQYF. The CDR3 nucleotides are TGTGCCAGCAGTTTCCGAGGGGTGCAAGAGACCCAGTACTTC.

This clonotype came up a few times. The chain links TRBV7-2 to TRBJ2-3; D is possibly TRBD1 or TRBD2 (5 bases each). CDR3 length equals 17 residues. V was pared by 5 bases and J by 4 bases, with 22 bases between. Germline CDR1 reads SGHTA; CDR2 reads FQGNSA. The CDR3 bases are TGTGCCAGCAGCCCCACCCTCGCAGGGCTACTAGCAGATACGCAGTATTTT. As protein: CASSPTLAGLLADTQYF.

The CDR3 spells CATSMGLAAPDTQYF. Written as DNA, the CDR3 is TGTGCCACCAGCATGGGACTAGCGGCGCCAGATACGCAGTATTTT. J is TRBJ2-3 and V is TRBV15, with 11 nucleotides matching TRBD2. J was trimmed by 4 bases and V by 4 bases; bases with no gene match: 4. The CDR3 consists of 15 residues. Per germline, CDR1 LNHNV and CDR2 YYDKDF (reference sequence).

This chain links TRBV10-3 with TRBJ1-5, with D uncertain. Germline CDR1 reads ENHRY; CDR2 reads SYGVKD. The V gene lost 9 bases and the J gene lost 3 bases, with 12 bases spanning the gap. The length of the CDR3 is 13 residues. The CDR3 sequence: CAIRDIHNQPQHF. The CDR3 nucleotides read TGTGCCATAAGAGACATACACAATCAGCCCCAGCATTTT.

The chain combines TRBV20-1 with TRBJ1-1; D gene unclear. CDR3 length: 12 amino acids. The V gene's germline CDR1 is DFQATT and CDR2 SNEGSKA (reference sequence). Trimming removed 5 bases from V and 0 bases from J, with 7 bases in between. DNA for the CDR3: TGCAGTGCTCCACCATTGAACACTGAAGCTTTCTTT. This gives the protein CSAPPLNTEAFF.

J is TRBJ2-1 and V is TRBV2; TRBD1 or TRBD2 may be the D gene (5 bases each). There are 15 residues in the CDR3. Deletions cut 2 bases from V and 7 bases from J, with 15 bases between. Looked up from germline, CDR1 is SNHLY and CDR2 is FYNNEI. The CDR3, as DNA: TGTGCCAGCAGTGAAAGGAGGCAGGGTAAGAATGAGCAGTTCTTC. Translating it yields CASSERRQGKNEQFF.

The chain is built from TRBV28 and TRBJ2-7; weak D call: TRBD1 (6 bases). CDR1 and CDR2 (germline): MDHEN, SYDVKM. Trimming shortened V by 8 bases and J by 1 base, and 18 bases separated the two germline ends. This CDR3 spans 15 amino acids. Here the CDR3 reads CASLGLRGGSYEQYF. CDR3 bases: TGTGCCAGCCTAGGCCTAAGAGGGGGATCCTACGAGCAGTACTTC.

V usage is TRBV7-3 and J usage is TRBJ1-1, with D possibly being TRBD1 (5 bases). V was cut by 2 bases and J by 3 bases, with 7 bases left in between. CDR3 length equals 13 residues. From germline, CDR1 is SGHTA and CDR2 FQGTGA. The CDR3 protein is CASSLDRHTEAFF. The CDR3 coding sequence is TGTGCCAGCAGCTTAGACAGACACACTGAAGCTTTCTTT.

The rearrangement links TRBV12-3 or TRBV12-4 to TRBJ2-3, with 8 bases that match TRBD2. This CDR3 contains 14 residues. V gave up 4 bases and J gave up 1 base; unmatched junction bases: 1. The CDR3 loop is CASSSTSGTDTQYF. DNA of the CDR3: TGTGCCAGCAGTTCGACTAGCGGCACAGATACGCAGTATTTT.